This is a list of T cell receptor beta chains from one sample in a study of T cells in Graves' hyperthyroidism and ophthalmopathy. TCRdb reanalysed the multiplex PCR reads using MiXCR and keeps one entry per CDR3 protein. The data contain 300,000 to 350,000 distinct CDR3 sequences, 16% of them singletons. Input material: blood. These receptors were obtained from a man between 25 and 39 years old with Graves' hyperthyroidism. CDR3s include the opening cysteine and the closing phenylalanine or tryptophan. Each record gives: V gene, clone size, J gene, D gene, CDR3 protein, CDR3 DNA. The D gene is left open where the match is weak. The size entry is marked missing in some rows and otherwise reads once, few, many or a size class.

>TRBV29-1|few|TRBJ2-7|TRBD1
CSVPPPPGQGFEQYF
TGCAGCGTCCCCCCGCCGCCGGGACAGGGATTCGAGCAGTACTTC
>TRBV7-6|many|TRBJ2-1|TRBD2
CASSTGTRGRDNEQFF
TGTGCCAGCAGCACCGGGACTAGGGGAAGGGATAATGAGCAGTTCTTC
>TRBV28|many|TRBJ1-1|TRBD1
CASSKGGRYTEAFF
TGTGCCAGCAGTAAAGGGGGCAGGTACACTGAAGCTTTCTTT
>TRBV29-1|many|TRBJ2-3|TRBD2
CSVSRGVKDTQYF
TGCAGCGTCTCCCGGGGGGTAAAGGATACGCAGTATTTT
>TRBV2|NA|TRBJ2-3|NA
CASSQQGGVSTDTQYF
TGCGCCAGCAGCCAGCAGGGGGGAGTCTCGACAGATACGCAGTATTTT
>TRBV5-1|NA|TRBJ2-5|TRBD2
CASSIPLAGEETQYF
TGCGCCAGCAGCATTCCGCTAGCGGGAGAGGAGACCCAGTACTTC
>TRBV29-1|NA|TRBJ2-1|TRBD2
CSVELAGGNEQFF
TGCAGCGTTGAACTAGCGGGAGGTAATGAGCAGTTCTTC
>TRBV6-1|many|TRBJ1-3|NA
CASSLGGTIYF
TGTGCCAGCAGTCTGGGAGGCACCATATATTTT
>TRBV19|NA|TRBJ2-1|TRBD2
CASTAYPSGGYNEQFF
TGTGCCAGTACCGCCTATCCTAGCGGGGGCTACAATGAGCAGTTCTTC
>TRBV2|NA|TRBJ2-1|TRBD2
CASRTSGSYNEQFF
TGTGCCAGCAGAACTAGCGGGAGTTACAATGAGCAGTTCTTC
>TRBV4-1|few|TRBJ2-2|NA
CASSRLPMRANTGELFF
TGCGCCAGCAGCAGGTTACCTATGAGGGCAAACACCGGGGAGCTGTTTTTT
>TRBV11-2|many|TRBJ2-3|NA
CASSLDGLSTDTQYF
TGTGCCAGCAGCTTAGATGGACTAAGCACAGATACGCAGTATTTT
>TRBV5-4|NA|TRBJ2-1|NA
CASSSGLSYEQFF
TGTGCCAGCAGCTCCGGGCTCTCATATGAGCAGTTCTTC
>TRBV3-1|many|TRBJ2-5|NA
CASSQDPQSGLRLAETQYF
TGTGCCAGCAGCCAAGATCCTCAGTCCGGACTTAGGTTGGCAGAGACCCAGTACTTC
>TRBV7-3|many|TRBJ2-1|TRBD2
CASSQGGLAIPGNEQFF
TGTGCCAGCAGCCAGGGGGGACTAGCCATCCCGGGGAATGAGCAGTTCTTC
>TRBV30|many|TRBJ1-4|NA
CAWSGGLNEKLFF
TGTGCCTGGAGTGGTGGTCTGAATGAAAAACTGTTTTTT
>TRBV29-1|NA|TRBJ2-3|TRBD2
CSVPSGVTDTQYF
TGCAGCGTTCCGAGCGGGGTCACAGATACGCAGTATTTT
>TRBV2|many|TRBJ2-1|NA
CASRGFNNEQFF
TGTGCCAGCAGGGGTTTTAACAATGAGCAGTTCTTC
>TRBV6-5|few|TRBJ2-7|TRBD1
CASSSGQGSYEQYF
TGTGCCAGCAGTTCGGGACAGGGGTCATACGAGCAGTACTTC
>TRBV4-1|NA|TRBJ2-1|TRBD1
CASSLGQGGYEQFF
TGCGCCAGCAGCCTGGGACAGGGTGGCTATGAGCAGTTCTTC
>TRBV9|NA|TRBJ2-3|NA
CASSEGPPGRDTQYF
TGTGCCAGCAGCGAGGGACCCCCGGGGAGGGATACGCAGTATTTT
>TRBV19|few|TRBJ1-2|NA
CASSPAMAYGYTF
TGTGCCAGTAGCCCAGCCATGGCATATGGCTACACCTTC
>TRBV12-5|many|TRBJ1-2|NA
CASGMQGYGYTF
TGTGCTAGTGGTATGCAAGGCTATGGCTACACCTTC
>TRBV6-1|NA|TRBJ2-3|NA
CASSEGSTQYF
TGTGCCAGCAGTGAAGGAAGTACGCAGTATTTT
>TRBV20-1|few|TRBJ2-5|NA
CSARGTSLQETQYF
TGCAGTGCTAGAGGAACTAGTCTCCAAGAGACCCAGTACTTC
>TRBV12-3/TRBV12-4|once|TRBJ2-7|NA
CASSRQLIYEQYF
TGTGCCAGCAGCCGACAGCTTATCTACGAGCAGTACTTC
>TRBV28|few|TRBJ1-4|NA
CASKSGLTYEKLFF
TGTGCCAGCAAATCAGGCCTGACTTACGAAAAACTGTTTTTT
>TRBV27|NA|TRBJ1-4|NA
CASYGNEKLFF
TGTGCCAGCTATGGGAATGAAAAACTGTTTTTT
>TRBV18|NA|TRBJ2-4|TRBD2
CASSPEASGFIAKNIQYF
TGTGCCAGCTCACCTGAGGCTAGCGGGTTTATAGCCAAAAACATTCAGTACTTC
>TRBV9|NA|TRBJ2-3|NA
CASSFSTVDTQYF
TGTGCCAGCAGCTTCTCGACCGTGGATACGCAGTATTTT
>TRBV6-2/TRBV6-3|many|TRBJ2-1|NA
CASSYGRAGGEQFF
TGTGCCAGCAGTTACGGCAGGGCAGGCGGTGAGCAGTTCTTC
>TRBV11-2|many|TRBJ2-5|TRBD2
CASSPQGLAGVETQYF
TGTGCCAGCAGCCCCCAGGGACTAGCGGGAGTGGAGACCCAGTACTTC
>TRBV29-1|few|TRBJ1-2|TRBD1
CSVRTGGGYTF
TGCAGCGTCAGGACAGGGGGGGGCTACACCTTC
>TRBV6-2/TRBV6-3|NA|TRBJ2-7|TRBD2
CASSPPGGRLYEQYF
TGTGCCAGCAGTCCCCCTGGCGGGAGGCTGTACGAGCAGTACTTC
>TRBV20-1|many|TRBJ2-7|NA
CSADQGFEQYF
TGCAGTGCTGATCAGGGTTTCGAGCAGTACTTC
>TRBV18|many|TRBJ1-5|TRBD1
CASSAQGDQPQHF
TGTGCCAGCTCAGCACAGGGGGATCAGCCCCAGCATTTT
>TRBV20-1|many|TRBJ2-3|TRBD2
CSVFLAGVKGTQYF
TGCAGTGTGTTTCTGGCGGGAGTGAAAGGGACGCAGTATTTT
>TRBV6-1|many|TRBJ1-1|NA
CASRPGSAWGTEAFF
TGTGCCAGCAGACCCGGGAGCGCCTGGGGCACTGAAGCTTTCTTT
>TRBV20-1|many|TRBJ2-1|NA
CSAPPPRGGNEQFF
TGCAGTGCTCCCCCCCCTAGGGGGGGCAATGAGCAGTTCTTC
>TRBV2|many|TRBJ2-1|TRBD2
CASGTSVYNEQFF
TGTGCCAGCGGGACTAGCGTTTACAATGAGCAGTTCTTC
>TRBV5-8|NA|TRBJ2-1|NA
CASSQPSYEQFF
TGTGCCAGCAGCCAACCTAGCTATGAGCAGTTCTTC
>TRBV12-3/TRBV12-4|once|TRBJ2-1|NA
CASSLRAGPDNEQFF
TGTGCCAGCAGTTTAAGGGCAGGTCCTGACAATGAGCAGTTCTTC
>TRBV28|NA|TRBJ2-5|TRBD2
CASSLEAGGPGIKTQYF
TGTGCCAGCAGTTTAGAGGCGGGAGGGCCTGGGATCAAGACCCAGTACTTC
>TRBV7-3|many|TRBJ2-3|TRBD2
CASSPVLAGEDTQYF
TGTGCCAGCAGCCCGGTACTAGCGGGAGAAGATACGCAGTATTTT